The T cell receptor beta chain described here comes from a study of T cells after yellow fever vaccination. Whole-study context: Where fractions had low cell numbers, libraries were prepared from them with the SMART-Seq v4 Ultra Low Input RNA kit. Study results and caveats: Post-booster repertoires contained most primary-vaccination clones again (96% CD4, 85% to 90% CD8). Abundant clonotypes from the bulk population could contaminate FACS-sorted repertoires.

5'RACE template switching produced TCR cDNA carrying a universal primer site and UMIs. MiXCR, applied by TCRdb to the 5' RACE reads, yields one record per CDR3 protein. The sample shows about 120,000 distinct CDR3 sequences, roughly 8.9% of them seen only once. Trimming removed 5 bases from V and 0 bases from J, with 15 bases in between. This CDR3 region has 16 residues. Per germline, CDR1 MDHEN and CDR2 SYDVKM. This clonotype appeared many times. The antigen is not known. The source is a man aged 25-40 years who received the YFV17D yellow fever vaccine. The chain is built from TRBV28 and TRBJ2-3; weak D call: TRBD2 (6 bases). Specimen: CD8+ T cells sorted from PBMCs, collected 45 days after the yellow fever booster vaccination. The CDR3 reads CASSAGGVYSTDTQYF. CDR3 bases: TGTGCCAGCAGTGCCGGCGGGGTTTATAGCACAGATACGCAGTATTTT.